The clone carrying this TCR beta chain occurred a few times. Its antigen is unknown. The sample is drawn from a study of response to subunit inactivated influenza vaccine. Study conclusions and caveats: Researchers suggested that each seasonal influenza vaccination recruits few new T cells.

The germline V gene has CDR1 LNHNV and CDR2 YYDKDF (reference sequence). The CDR3 runs 16 residues. The V and J ends lost 3 bases and 3 bases respectively, with 18 bases between them. TCRdb ran MiXCR on the RT-PCR reads and lists one entry per CDR3 protein. This sample has 500,000 to 650,000 distinct CDR3 sequences, with approximately 7.6% found just once. This TCR derives from a man aged 50 to 69 who received an inactivated influenza vaccine. The gene calls are TRBV15 and TRBJ2-7, with TRBD2 as a possible D gene (5 bases). Sequencing was performed on PBMCs from blood, taken roughly 24 months after vaccination. CDR3 sequence reads: CATSRGAPSGIYEQYF. The CDR3 bases are TGTGCCACCAGCAGGGGAGCGCCGTCTGGGATCTACGAGCAGTACTTC.